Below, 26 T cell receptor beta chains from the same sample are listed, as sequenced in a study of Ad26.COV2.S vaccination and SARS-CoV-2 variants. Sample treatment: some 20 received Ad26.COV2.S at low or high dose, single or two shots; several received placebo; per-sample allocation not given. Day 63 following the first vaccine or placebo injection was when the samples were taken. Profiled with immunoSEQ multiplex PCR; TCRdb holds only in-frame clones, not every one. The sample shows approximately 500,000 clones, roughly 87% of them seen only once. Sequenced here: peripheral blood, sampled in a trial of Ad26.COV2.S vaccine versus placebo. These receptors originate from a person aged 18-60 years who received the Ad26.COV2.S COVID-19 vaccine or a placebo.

CDR3 nucleotides: TGTGCCAGCAGCTTAGAGAAGGGACAGCAGTTCTTC. This sequence encodes CASSLEKGQQFF. The genes are TRBV7-2 and TRBJ2-1; possibly TRBD1 or TRBD2 for D (5 bases each). This CDR3 has 12 amino acids. V was shortened by 1 base and J by 11 bases, with 9 bases between the two germline ends. The germline CDR1 and CDR2 sequences are SGHTA and FQGNSA.

DNA of the CDR3: TGCGCCAGTATTGGGACAGGGGGAACTGAAGCTTTCTTT. Translating gives CASIGTGGTEAFF. The V gene is TRBV5-1, the J gene TRBJ1-1; TRBD1 matches 11 bases. Germline trimming cut 8 bases from V and 5 bases from J; bases unmatched to any gene: 5. Germline V gene sequence: CDR1 SGHRS, CDR2 YFSETQ. The CDR3 has 13 amino acids.

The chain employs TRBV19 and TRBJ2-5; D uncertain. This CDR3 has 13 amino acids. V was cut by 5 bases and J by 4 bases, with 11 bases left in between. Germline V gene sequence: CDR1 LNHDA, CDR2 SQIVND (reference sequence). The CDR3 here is CASSDRPRETQYF. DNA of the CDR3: TGTGCCAGTAGTGACCGGCCCAGAGAGACCCAGTACTTC.

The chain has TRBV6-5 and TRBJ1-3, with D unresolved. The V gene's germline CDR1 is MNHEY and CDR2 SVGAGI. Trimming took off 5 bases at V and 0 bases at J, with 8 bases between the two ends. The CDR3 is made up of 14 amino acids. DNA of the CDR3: TGTGCCAGCAGTCCGGATTACTCTGGAAACACCATATATTTT. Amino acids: CASSPDYSGNTIYF.

CDR3 loop: CASSIDRGSGSDSYNEQFF. The CDR3 DNA is TGTGCCAGTAGTATAGATCGGGGTAGCGGGAGTGACTCCTACAATGAGCAGTTCTTC. V and J are TRBV19 and TRBJ2-1, with 9 bases fitting TRBD2. V lost 0 bases and J lost 0; bases outside the gene matches: 9. Looked up from germline, CDR1 is LNHDA and CDR2 is SQIVND (reference sequence). The CDR3 loop spans 19 amino acids.

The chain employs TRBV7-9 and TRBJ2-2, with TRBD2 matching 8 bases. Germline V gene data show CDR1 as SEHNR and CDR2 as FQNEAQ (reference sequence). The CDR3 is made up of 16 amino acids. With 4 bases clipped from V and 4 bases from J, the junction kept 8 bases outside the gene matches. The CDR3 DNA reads TGTGCCAGCAGCTCTGTCCCGGGGGGGGGCACCGGGGAGCTGTTTTTT. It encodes CASSSVPGGGTGELFF.

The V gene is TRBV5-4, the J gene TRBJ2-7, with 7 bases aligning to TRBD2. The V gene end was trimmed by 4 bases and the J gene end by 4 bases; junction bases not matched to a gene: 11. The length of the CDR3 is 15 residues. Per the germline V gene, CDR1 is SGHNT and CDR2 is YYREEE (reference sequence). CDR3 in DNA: TGTGCCAGCAGCCCTTTCGGGACTACGCTGTACGAGCAGTACTTC. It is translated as CASSPFGTTLYEQYF.

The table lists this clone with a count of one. For the CDR3, the DNA is TGTGCCAGCTCTCTGAACGGCGGGGGTGAAGCTTTCTTT. Protein sequence: CASSLNGGGEAFF. This chain uses TRBV18 with TRBJ1-1; a weak D match, TRBD1 (5 bases). CDR1 is KGHSH, CDR2 LQKENI, per germline. Trimming took 6 bases from V and 7 from J, leaving 15 bases between them. The CDR3 runs 13 residues.

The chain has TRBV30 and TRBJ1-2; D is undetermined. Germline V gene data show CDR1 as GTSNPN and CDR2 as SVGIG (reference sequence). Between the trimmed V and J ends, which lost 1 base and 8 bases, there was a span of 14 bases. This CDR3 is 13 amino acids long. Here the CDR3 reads CAWSGGWAQGYTF. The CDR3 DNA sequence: TGTGCCTGGAGTGGCGGGTGGGCTCAGGGCTACACCTTC. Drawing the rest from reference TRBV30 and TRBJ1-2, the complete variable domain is SQTIHQWPATLVQPVGSPLSLECTVEGTSNPNLYWYRQAAGRGLQLLFYSVGIGQISSEVPQNLSASRPQDRQFILSSKKLLLSDSGFYLCAWSGGWAQGYTFGSGTRLTVV.

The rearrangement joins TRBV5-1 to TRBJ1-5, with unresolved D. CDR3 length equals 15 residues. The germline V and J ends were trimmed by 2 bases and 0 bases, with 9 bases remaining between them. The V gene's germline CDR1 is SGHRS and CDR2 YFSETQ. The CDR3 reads CASSLGFNSNQPQHF. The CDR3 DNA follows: TGCGCCAGCAGCTTAGGTTTCAATAGCAATCAGCCCCAGCATTTT.

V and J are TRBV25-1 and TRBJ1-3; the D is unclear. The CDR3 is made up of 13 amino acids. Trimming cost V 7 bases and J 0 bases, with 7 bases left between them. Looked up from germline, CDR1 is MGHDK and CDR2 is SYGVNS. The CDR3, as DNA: TGTGCCAGCACCTGGAACTCTGGAAACACCATATATTTT. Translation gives CASTWNSGNTIYF.

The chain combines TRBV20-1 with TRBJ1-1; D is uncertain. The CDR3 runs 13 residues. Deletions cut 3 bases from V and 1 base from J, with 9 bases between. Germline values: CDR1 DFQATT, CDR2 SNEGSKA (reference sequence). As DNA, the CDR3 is TGCAGTGCTAGTATGGATTCGAACACTGAAGCTTTCTTT. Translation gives CSASMDSNTEAFF.

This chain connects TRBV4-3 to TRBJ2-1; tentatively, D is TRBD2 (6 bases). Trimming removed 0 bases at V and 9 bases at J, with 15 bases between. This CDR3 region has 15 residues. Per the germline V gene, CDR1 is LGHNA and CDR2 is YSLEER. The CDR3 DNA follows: TGCGCCAGCAGCCAAGATCGAACGGGAGTCGGTGAGCAGTTCTTC. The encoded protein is CASSQDRTGVGEQFF.

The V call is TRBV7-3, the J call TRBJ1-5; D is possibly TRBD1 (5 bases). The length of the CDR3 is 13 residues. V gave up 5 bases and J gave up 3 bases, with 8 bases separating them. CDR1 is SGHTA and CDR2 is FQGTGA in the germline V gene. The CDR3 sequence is CASSQGTNQPQHF. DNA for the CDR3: TGTGCCAGCAGCCAGGGTACCAATCAGCCCCAGCATTTT.

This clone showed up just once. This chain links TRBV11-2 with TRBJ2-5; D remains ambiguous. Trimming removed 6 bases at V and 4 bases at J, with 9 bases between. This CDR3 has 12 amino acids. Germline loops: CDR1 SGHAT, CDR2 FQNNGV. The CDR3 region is CASRMGGETQYF. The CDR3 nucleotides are TGTGCCAGCAGGATGGGCGGAGAGACCCAGTACTTC.

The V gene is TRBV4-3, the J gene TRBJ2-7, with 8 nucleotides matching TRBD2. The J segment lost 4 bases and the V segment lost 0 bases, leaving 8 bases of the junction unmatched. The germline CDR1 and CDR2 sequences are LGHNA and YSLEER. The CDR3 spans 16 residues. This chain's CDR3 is CASSQDRGASGYEQYF. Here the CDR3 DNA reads TGCGCCAGCAGCCAAGATCGGGGTGCTAGCGGGTACGAGCAGTACTTC.

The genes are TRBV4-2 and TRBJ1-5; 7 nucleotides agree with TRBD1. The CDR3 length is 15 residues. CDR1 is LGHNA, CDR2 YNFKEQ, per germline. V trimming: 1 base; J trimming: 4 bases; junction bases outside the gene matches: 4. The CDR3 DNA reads TGTGCCAGCAGCCAAGGGTTACAGGGGAATCAGCCCCAGCATTTT. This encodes CASSQGLQGNQPQHF.

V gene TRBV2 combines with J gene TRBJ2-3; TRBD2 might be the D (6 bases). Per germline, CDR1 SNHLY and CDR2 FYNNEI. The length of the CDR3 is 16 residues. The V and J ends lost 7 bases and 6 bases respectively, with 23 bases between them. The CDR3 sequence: CASIPPRELRLDTQYF. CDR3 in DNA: TGTGCCAGCATCCCCCCTCGGGAGTTACGGTTGGATACGCAGTATTTT.

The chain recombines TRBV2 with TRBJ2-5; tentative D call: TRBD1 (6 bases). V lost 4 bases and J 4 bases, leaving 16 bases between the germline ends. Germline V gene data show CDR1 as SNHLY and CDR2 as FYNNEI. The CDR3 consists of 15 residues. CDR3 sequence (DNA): TGTGCCAGCAGTGGCCGACAGGTCTCATCAGAGACCCAGTACTTC. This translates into CASSGRQVSSETQYF. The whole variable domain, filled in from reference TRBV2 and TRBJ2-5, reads EPEVTQTPSHQVTQMGQEVILRCVPISNHLYFYWYRQILGQKVEFLVSFYNNEISEKSEIFDDQFSVERPDGSNFTLKIRSTKLEDSAMYFCASSGRQVSSETQYFGPGTRLLVL.

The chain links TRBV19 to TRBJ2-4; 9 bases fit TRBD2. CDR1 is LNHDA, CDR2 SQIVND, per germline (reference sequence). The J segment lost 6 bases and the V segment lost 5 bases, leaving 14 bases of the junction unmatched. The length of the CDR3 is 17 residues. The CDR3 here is CASSVGLAGPTGNIQYF. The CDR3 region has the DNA TGTGCCAGTAGTGTGGGGCTAGCGGGACCTACTGGAAACATTCAGTACTTC.

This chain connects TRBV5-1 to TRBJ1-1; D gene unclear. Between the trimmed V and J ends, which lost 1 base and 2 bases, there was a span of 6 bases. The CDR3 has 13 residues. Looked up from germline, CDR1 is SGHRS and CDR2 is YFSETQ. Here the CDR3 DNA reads TGCGCCAGCAGCTTGTACAGTAACACTGAAGCTTTCTTT. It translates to CASSLYSNTEAFF.

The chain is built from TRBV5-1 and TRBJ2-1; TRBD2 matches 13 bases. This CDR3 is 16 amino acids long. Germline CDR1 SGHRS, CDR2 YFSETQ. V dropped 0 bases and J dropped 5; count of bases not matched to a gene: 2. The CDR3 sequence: CASSLVGTSGNNEQFF. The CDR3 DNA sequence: TGCGCCAGCAGCTTGGTCGGGACTAGCGGGAACAATGAGCAGTTCTTC.

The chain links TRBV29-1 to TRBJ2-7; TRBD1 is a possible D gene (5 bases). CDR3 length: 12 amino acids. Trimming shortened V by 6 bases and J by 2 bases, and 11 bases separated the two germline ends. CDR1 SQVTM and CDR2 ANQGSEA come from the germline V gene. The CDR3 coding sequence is TGCAGCGTCCAAACAGGTACCTACGAGCAGTACTTC. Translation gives CSVQTGTYEQYF.

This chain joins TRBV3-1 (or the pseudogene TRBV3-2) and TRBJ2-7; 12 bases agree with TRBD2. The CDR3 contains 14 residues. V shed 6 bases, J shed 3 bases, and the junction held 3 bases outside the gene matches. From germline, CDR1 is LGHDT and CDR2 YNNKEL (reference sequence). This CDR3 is CASRPGLAGYEQYF. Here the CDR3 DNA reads TGTGCCAGCAGGCCGGGACTAGCGGGCTACGAGCAGTACTTC.

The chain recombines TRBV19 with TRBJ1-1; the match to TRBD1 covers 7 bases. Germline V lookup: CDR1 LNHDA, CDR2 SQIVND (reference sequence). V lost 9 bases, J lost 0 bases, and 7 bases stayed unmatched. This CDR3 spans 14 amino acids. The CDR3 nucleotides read TGTGCCAGCAATGCACAGGGGATGAACACTGAAGCTTTCTTT. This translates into CASNAQGMNTEAFF.

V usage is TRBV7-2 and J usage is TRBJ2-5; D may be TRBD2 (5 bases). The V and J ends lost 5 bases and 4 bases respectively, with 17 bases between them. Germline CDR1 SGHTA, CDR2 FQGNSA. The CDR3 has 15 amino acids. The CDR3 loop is CASSHYVGDSETQYF. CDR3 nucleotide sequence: TGTGCCAGCAGCCACTACGTCGGGGATTCAGAGACCCAGTACTTC.